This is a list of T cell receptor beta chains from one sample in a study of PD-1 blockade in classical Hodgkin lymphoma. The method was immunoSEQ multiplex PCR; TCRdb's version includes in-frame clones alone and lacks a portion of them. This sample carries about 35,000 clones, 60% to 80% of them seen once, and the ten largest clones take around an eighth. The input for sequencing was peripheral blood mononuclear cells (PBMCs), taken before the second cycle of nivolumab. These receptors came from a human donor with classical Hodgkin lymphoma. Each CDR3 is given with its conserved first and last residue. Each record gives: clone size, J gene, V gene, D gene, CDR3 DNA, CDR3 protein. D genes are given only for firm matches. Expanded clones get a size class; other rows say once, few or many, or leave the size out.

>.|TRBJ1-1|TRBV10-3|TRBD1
TGTGCCATCACCGACAGGGCTGAAGCTTTCTTT
CAITDRAEAFF
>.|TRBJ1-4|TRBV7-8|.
TGTGCCAGCAGTTCGAACAGGGCTAATGAAAAACTGTTTTTT
CASSSNRANEKLFF
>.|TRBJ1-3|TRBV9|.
TGTGCCAGCAGCGTAGCAGGACTATCTGGAAACACCATATATTTT
CASSVAGLSGNTIYF
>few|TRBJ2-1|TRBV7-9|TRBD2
TGTGCCAGCAGCTATCCGGGACTACTCTACAATGAGCAGTTCTTC
CASSYPGLLYNEQFF
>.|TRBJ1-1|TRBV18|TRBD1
TGTGCCAGCTCACTGGGGACAGGGAAGAACACTGAAGCTTTCTTT
CASSLGTGKNTEAFF
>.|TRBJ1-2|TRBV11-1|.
TGTGCCAGCAGTCTCGGAGGCAGGGTAAAGGATGGCTACACCTTC
CASSLGGRVKDGYTF
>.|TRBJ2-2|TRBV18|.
TGTGCCAGCTCACCGCCAAACGGGTGGGAGCTGTTTTTT
CASSPPNGWELFF
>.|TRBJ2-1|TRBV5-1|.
TGCGCCAGCAGCTTGGCCGGGCATGAGCAGTTCTTC
CASSLAGHEQFF
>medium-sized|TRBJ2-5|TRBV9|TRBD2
TGTGCCAGCAGCGGCGGGGGACAAGAGACCCAGTACTTC
CASSGGGQETQYF
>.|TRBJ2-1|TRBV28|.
TGTGCCAGTATGCGGGGAACCTACAATGAGCAGTTCTTC
CASMRGTYNEQFF
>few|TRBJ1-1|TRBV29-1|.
TGCAGCGCCAGGGTGAACACTGAAGCTTTCTTT
CSARVNTEAFF
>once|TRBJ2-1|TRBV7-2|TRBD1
TGTGCCAGCAGCCGAGACAGGGGTCCCTACAATGAGCAGTTCTTC
CASSRDRGPYNEQFF
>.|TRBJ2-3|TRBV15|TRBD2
TGTGCCACCAGCAGAGGACTAGCAAATACGCAGTATTTT
CATSRGLANTQYF
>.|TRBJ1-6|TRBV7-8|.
TGTGCCAGCAGCTTATCGCAGGGGAATTCACCCCTCCACTTT
CASSLSQGNSPLHF
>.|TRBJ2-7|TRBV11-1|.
TGTGCCAGCAGCTTAGAGGCAGGACCCTACGAGCAGTACTTC
CASSLEAGPYEQYF